These T cell receptor beta chains were read from a single sample in a study of CD8+CD57+ T cells in acquired aplastic anemia. TCRdb reanalysed the reads using MiXCR and keeps one entry per CDR3 protein. Of about 190,000 distinct CDR3 sequences in the sample, just under 50% were seen once. Input material: sorted CD4+, CD8+, or CD8+CD57+ T cells (not recorded which) from PBMCs. The receptors come from a human donor with aplastic anemia. Both conserved end residues are trimmed from each CDR3. D genes are given only for firm matches.

d_call,v_call,j_call,cdr3_aa
.,TRBV19,TRBJ1-1,ASSIGVRREAF
.,TRBV5-5,TRBJ2-7,ASSPRQETGEQY
.,TRBV7-9,TRBJ2-2,ASSHLNTGELF
TRBD2,TRBV29-1,TRBJ2-7,SVAHLSSGTAYEQY
.,TRBV7-8,TRBJ2-7,ASTLVVGEQY
.,TRBV5-1,TRBJ2-3,ASSIGTHSTDTQY
.,TRBV24-1,TRBJ1-1,ATSRTQGEAF
.,TRBV10-3,TRBJ1-2,AILEGYGYT
TRBD1,TRBV13,TRBJ2-3,ASSLLGDSRTDTQY
.,TRBV7-6,TRBJ2-7,ASKLVGGEQY
.,TRBV11-2,TRBJ1-6,ASSLDRDYNSPLH
.,TRBV10-2,TRBJ2-7,ASSERSSYEQY
.,TRBV19,TRBJ1-2,ASSAAGYGYT
TRBD2,TRBV5-1,TRBJ2-1,ASSRGLAEKQF
.,TRBV7-2,TRBJ1-5,ASRLAGGDGGQPQH
.,TRBV7-9,TRBJ1-2,ASSLSGNGYT
TRBD1,TRBV19,TRBJ2-1,ASRGTGRRNEQF
.,TRBV2,TRBJ1-5,ASSDSNQPQH
.,TRBV24-1,TRBJ2-2,AASGRSNTGELF
.,TRBV15,TRBJ2-5,ATSRGQRDNQETQY
TRBD1,TRBV6-1,TRBJ1-4,ASSATGEGKLF
TRBD2,TRBV2,TRBJ2-7,ASGVAPGLAGGGEQY
.,TRBV19,TRBJ1-2,ASSIWRHGYT
TRBD2,TRBV20-1,TRBJ2-1,SAGPVISGRADEQF
.,TRBV19,TRBJ2-5,ASSIKETQY
.,TRBV3-1,TRBJ2-5,ASSQGLRETQY
.,TRBV9,TRBJ1-6,ASSVVGEVPLH
.,TRBV6-5,TRBJ2-7,ASSYSQSSYEQY
TRBD2,TRBV2,TRBJ2-1,ASSKLAGTLYQKAYNEQF